This T cell receptor beta chain emerged from a study of CD8 T cells in ankylosing spondylitis. Generation of TCR beta libraries employed quantitative 5'-RACE incorporating molecular barcodes. MiXCR, run by TCRdb on the 5' RACE reads, gives a single entry per CDR3 protein. The sample yields under 200,000 distinct CDR3 sequences, 9.8% seen once. The table lists this clonotype with a few counts. V was pared by 3 bases and J by 3 bases, with 14 bases between. The CDR3 totals 15 residues. CDR1 is LGHNA and CDR2 is YSLEER in the germline V gene. The sequence came from a female donor with ankylosing spondylitis or in good health (not recorded which). Sequencing input: blood, either unsorted or a sorted T cell fraction (not recorded which). The chain recombines TRBV4-3 with TRBJ1-2; D perhaps matches TRBD1 (6 bases). The CDR3 spells CASSQKMDSDYGYTF. CDR3 nucleotide sequence: TGCGCCAGCAGCCAGAAGATGGACAGCGACTATGGCTACACCTTC.